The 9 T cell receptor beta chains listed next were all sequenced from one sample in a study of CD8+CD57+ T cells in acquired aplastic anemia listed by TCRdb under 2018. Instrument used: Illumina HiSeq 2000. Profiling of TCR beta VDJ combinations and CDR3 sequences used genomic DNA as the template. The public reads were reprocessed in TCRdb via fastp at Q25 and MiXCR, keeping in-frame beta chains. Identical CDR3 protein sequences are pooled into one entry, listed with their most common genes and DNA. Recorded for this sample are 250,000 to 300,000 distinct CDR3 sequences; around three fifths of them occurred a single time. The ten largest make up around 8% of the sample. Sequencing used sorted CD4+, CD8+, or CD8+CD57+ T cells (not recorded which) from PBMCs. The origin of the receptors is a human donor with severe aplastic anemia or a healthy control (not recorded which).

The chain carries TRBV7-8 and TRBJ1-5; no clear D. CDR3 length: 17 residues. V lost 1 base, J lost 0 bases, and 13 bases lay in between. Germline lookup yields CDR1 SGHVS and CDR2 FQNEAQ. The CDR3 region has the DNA TGTGCCAGCAGCTTAGACAGTTTAGCCTATAGCAATCAGCCCCAGCATTTT. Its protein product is CASSLDSLAYSNQPQHF.

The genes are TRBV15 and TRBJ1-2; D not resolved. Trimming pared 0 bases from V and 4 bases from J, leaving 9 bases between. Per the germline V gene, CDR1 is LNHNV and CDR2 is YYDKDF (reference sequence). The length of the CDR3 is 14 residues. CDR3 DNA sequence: TGTGCCACCAGCAGAGACCAACTGATCTATGGCTACACCTTC. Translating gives CATSRDQLIYGYTF.

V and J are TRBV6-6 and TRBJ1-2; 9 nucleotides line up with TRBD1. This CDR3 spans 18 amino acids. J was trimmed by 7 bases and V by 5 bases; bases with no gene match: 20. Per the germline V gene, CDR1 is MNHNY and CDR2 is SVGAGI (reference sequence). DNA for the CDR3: TGTGCCAGCAGTAGCCCTACAGGAGCCGGGACAGGGATTACTGGCTACACCTTC. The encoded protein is CASSSPTGAGTGITGYTF.

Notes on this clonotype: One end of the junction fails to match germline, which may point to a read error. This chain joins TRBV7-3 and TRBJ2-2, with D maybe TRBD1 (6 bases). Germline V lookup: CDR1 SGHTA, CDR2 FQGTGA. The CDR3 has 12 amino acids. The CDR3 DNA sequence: TGTGCTAGCAGCCAAGGGGGCGGGGAGCTGTTTTTT. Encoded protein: CASSQGGGELFF.

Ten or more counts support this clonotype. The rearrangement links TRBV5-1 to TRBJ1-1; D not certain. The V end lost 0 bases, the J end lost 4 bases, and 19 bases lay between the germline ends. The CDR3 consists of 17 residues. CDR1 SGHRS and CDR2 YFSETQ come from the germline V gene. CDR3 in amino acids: CASSLDPRQMPVTEAFF. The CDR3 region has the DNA TGCGCCAGCAGCTTGGATCCCCGTCAGATGCCCGTCACTGAAGCTTTCTTT.

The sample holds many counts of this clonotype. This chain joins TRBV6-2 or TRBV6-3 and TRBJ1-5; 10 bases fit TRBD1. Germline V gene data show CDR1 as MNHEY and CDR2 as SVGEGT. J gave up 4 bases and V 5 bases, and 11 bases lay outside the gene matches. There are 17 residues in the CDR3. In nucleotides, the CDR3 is TGTGCCAGCAGTCGCCGGGACAGGGGCTACCTGAATCAGCCCCAGCATTTT. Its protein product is CASSRRDRGYLNQPQHF.

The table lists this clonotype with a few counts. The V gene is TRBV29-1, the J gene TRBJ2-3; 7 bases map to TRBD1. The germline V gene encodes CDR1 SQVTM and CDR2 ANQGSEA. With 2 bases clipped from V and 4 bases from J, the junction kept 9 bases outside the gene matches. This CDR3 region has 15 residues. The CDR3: CSVEMGQQYADTQYF. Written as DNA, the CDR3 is TGCAGCGTTGAAATGGGACAGCAATACGCAGATACGCAGTATTTT.

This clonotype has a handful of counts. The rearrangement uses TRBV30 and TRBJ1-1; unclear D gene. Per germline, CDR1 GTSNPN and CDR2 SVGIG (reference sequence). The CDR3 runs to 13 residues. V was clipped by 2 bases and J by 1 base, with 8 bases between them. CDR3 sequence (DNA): TGTGCCTGGAGTCGGACCGCGAACACTGAAGCTTTCTTT. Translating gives CAWSRTANTEAFF.

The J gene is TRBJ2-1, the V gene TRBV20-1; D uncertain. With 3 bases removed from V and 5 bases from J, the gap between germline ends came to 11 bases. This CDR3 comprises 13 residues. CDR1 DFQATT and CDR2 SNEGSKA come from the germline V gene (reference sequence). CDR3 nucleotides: TGCAGTGCTAGTGTGTCTCGCGACAATGAGCAGTTCTTC. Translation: CSASVSRDNEQFF.